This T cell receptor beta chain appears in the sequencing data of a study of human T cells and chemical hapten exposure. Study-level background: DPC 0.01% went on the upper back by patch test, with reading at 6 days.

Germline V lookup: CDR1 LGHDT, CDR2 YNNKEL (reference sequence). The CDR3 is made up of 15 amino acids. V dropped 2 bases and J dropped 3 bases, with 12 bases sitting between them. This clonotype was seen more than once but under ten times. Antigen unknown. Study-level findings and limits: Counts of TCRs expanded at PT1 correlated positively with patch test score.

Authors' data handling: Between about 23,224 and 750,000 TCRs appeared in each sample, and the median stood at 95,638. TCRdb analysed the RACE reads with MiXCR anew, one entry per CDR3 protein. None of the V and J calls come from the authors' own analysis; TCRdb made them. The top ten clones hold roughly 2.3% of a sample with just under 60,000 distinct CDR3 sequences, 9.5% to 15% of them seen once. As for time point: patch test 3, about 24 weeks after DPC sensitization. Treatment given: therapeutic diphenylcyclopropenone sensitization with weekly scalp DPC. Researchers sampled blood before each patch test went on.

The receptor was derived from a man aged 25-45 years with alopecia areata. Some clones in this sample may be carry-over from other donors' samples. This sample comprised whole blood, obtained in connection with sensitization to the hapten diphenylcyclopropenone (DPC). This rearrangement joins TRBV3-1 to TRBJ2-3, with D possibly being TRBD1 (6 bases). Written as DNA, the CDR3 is TGTGCCAGCAGCCAACCGGACAGAGGAACAGATACGCAGTATTTT. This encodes CASSQPDRGTDTQYF.